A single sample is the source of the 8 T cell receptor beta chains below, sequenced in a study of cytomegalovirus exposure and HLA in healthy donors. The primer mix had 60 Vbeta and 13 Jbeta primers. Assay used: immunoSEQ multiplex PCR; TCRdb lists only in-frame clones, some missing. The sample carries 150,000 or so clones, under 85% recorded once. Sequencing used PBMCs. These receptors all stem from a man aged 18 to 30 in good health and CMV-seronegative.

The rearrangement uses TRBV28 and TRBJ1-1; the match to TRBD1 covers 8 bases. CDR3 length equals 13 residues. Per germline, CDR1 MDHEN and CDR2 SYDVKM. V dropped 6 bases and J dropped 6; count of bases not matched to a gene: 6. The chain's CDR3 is CASRDREIPEAFF. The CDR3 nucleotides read TGTGCCAGCAGGGACAGGGAAATCCCTGAAGCTTTCTTT. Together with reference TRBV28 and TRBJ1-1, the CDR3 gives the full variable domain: DVKVTQSSRYLVKRTGEKVFLECVQDMDHENMFWYRQDPGLGLRLIYFSYDVKMKEKGDIPEGYSVSREKKERFSLILESASTNQTSMYLCASRDREIPEAFFGQGTRLTVV.

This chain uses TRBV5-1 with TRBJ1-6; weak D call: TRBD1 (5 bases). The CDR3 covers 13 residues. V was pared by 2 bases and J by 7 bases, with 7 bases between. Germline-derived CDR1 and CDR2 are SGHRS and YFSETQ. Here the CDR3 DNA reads TGCGCCAGCAGCTTCGGGGGGAATTCACCCCTCCACTTT. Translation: CASSFGGNSPLHF.

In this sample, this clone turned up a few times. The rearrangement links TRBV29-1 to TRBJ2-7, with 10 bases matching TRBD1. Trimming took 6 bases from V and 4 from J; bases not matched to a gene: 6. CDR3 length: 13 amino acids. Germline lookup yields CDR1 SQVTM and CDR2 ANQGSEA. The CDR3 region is CSVFPGQGYEQYF. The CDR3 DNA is TGCAGCGTATTTCCGGGACAGGGGTACGAGCAGTACTTC.

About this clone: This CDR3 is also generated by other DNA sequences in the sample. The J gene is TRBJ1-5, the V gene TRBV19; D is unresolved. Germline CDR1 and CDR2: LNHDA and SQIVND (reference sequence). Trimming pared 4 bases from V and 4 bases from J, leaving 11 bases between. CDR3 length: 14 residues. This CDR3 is CASSSGSGNQPQHF. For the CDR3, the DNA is TGTGCCAGTAGTAGCGGATCCGGGAATCAGCCCCAGCATTTT.

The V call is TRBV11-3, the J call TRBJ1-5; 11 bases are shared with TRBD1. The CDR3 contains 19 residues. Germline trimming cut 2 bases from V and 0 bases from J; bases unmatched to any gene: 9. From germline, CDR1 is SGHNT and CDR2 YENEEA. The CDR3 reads CASSLPPGQGVCSNQPQHF. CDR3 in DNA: TGTGCCAGCAGCTTACCACCGGGACAGGGGGTTTGTAGCAATCAGCCCCAGCATTTT.

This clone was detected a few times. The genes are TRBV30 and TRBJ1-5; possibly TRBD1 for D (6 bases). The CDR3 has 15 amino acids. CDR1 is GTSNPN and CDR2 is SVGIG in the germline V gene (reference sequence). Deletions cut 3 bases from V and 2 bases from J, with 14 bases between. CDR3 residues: CAWRAPGEGNQPQHF. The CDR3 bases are TGTGCCTGGAGAGCACCAGGGGAAGGCAATCAGCCCCAGCATTTT.

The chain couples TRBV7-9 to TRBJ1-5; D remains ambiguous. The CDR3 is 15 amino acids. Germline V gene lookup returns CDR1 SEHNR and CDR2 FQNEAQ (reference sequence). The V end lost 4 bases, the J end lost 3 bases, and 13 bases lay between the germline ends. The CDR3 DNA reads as TGTGCCAGCAGCTCCACCATCGGGTCCAATCAGCCCCAGCATTTT. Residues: CASSSTIGSNQPQHF.

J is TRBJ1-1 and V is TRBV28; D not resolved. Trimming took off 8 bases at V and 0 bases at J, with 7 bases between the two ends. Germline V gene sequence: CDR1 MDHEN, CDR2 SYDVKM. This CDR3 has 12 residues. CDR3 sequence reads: CASARMNTEAFF. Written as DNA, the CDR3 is TGTGCCAGCGCCAGGATGAACACTGAAGCTTTCTTT.